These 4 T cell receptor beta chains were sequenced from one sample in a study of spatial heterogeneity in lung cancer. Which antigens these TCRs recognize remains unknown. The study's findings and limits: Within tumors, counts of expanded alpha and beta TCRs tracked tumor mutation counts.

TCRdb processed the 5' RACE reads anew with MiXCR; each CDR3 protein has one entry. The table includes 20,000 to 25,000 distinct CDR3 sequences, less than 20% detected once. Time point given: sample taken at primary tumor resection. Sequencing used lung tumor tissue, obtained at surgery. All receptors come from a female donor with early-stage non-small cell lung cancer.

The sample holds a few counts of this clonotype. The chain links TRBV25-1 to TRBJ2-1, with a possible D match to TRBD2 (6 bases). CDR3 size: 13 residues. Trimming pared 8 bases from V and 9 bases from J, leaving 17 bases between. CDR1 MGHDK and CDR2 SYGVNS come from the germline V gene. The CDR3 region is CASRDSPPGEQFF. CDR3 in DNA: TGTGCCAGCCGGGACTCTCCCCCGGGTGAGCAGTTCTTC.

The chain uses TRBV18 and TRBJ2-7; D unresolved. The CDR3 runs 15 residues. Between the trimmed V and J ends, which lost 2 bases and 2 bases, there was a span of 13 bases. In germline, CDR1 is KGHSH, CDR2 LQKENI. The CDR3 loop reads CASSPRSASAYEQYF. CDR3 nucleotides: TGTGCCAGCTCACCAAGGTCTGCCAGCGCCTACGAGCAGTACTTC.

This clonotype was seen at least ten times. CDR3 bases: TGTGCCAGCAGTGGGATTAGGGCAGGGAATAGCCGGGAGCTGTTTTTT. It encodes CASSGIRAGNSRELFF. The rearrangement joins TRBV6-6 to TRBJ2-2; maybe TRBD1 (5 bases). Trimming took 5 bases from V and 9 from J, leaving 22 bases between them. The germline gives CDR1 MNHNY, CDR2 SVGAGI (reference sequence). The CDR3 extends over 16 amino acids.

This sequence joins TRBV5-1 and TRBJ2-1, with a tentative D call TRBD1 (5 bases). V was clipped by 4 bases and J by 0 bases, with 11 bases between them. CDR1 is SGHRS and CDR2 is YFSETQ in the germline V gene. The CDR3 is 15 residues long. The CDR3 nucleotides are TGCGCCAGCAGCCCGGACACGAGCTCCTACAATGAGCAGTTCTTC. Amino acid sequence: CASSPDTSSYNEQFF.